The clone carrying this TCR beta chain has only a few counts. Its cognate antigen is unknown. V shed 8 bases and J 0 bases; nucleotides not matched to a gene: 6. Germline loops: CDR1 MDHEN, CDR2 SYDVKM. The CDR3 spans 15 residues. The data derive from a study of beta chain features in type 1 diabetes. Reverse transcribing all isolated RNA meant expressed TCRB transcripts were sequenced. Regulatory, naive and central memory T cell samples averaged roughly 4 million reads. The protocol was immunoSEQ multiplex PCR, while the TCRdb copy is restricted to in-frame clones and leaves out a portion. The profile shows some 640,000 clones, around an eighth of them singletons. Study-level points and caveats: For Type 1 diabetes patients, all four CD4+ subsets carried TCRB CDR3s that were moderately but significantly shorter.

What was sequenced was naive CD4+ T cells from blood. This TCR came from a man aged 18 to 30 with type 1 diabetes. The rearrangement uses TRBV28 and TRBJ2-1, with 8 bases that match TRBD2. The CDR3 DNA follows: TGTGCCAGCGCCCCGGGGGGGAGCTCCTACAATGAGCAGTTCTTC. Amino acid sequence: CASAPGGSSYNEQFF.